The 24 T cell receptor beta chains below come from one sample, sequenced in a study of blood T cells in healthy people across ages. Primers used in a second PCR of about 6 to 12 cycles were a sample-barcoded 5' primer and a J-beta primer mix. TCRdb fed the 5' RACE reads into MiXCR, producing one record per CDR3 protein. The data hold fewer than 800,000 distinct CDR3 sequences, with about 30% observed a single time. The sequenced sample was blood. The receptors shown here come from an elderly woman in good health.

This clonotype appeared many times. The genes are TRBV6-1 and TRBJ2-5; D is possibly TRBD1 (6 bases). Trimming pared 8 bases from V and 3 bases from J, leaving 13 bases between. The CDR3 length is 13 residues. Germline assignment: CDR1 MNHNS and CDR2 SASEGT. The CDR3 loop reads CASGTWTEETQYF. In DNA form, the CDR3 reads TGTGCCAGCGGGACCTGGACAGAAGAGACCCAGTACTTC.

Many counts were recorded for this clonotype. The chain joins TRBV5-5 to TRBJ1-1, with D uncertain. The CDR3 covers 13 residues. CDR1 is SGHKS, CDR2 YYEKEE, per germline (reference sequence). Trimming removed 0 bases at V and 1 base at J, with 4 bases between. For the CDR3, the DNA is TGTGCCAGCAGCTTGGCCCCGAACACTGAAGCTTTCTTT. Translated, it gives CASSLAPNTEAFF.

This clonotype was recorded at least ten times. One base away lies a much larger clone, so this may be a sequencing read error. The genes are TRBV2 and TRBJ2-7, with D perhaps TRBD1 or TRBD2 (5 bases each). Germline assignment: CDR1 SNHLY and CDR2 FYNNEI. V gave up 6 bases and J gave up 0 bases, with 9 bases separating them. This CDR3 comprises 13 residues. The CDR3 DNA follows: TGTGCCAGCAGGGGGGTCGGCTCCTACGAGCAGTACTTC. Encoded protein: CASRGVGSYEQYF. Variable domain in full (rest from reference TRBV2 and TRBJ2-7): EPEVTQTPSHQVTQMGQEVILRCVPISNHLYFYWYRQILGQKVEFLVSFYNNEISEKSEIFDDQFSVERPDGSNFTLKIRSTKLEDSAMYFCASRGVGSYEQYFGPGTRLTVT.

The CDR3 loop reads CASSPRGTSNNSPLHF. CDR3 in DNA: TGCGCCAGCAGCCCTCGAGGGACTTCTAATAATTCACCCCTCCACTTT. J is TRBJ1-6 and V is TRBV5-1; possibly TRBD1 for D (5 bases). Germline V gene data show CDR1 as SGHRS and CDR2 as YFSETQ. The V end was cut by 4 bases, the J end by 5 bases, with 16 bases between. The CDR3 spans 16 residues.

There are many counts of this clonotype. The J gene is TRBJ1-2, the V gene TRBV12-3 or TRBV12-4; unclear D gene. V lost 3 bases to trimming and J lost 4 bases, with 9 bases between them. The CDR3 is 13 amino acids. Written as DNA, the CDR3 is TGTGCCAGCAGTTTCCCAGGCGGCTATGGCTACACCTTC. As protein: CASSFPGGYGYTF.

At least ten counts were recorded for this clonotype. The V and J genes are TRBV20-1 and TRBJ1-2, with 7 positions matching TRBD1. CDR3 length: 15 amino acids. The trim removed 5 bases at V and 7 bases at J, leaving 16 bases unmatched. Germline lookup yields CDR1 DFQATT and CDR2 SNEGSKA (reference sequence). The CDR3: CSAPYIDRADAGYTF. The CDR3 nucleotides read TGCAGTGCTCCATACATTGACAGGGCTGATGCTGGCTACACCTTC.

This chain connects TRBV20-1 to TRBJ2-5; 12 bases match TRBD2. The V gene's germline CDR1 is DFQATT and CDR2 SNEGSKA (reference sequence). CDR3 length: 17 residues. Trimming removed 6 bases from V and 1 base from J; junction bases left unmatched: 12. As DNA, the CDR3 is TGCAGTGCGGGAGCGGGACTAGCGGGTCTCCGCCAAGAGACCCAGTACTTC. Translated, it gives CSAGAGLAGLRQETQYF.

This clonotype was detected ten times or more. This chain links TRBV11-2 with TRBJ1-5; tentatively, D is TRBD1 (6 bases). Deletions cut 5 bases from V and 6 bases from J, with 14 bases between. The CDR3 contains 14 residues. Looked up from germline, CDR1 is SGHAT and CDR2 is FQNNGV. CDR3 sequence: CASSHGARGQPQHF. CDR3 sequence (DNA): TGTGCCAGCAGCCATGGGGCCAGGGGTCAGCCCCAGCATTTT.

This clonotype was seen ten or more times. The gene calls are TRBV18 and TRBJ2-5; D may be TRBD1 or TRBD2 (5 bases each). The V end was cut by 3 bases, the J end by 3 bases, with 14 bases between. The CDR3 covers 15 residues. Germline CDR1 reads KGHSH; CDR2 reads LQKENI. The CDR3 DNA sequence: TGTGCCAGCTCACCTCAAGGGACGGGCAAAGAGACCCAGTACTTC. Translating it yields CASSPQGTGKETQYF.

This clonotype was found a few times. A much bigger clone sits one base away, suggesting this may be a read error. The chain has TRBV7-9 and TRBJ2-5; D gene ambiguous. In germline, CDR1 is SEHNR, CDR2 FQNEAQ (reference sequence). This CDR3 is 14 amino acids long. CDR3 coding DNA: TGTGTCAGCAGCTTAGGTCCGCTACGGGAGACCCAGTACTTC. Translated, it gives CVSSLGPLRETQYF.

The table lists this clonotype with many counts. V is TRBV7-9 and J is TRBJ2-3; no clear D. Deletions cut 5 bases from V and 4 bases from J, with 19 bases between. The germline V gene encodes CDR1 SEHNR and CDR2 FQNEAQ (reference sequence). This CDR3 has 16 residues. This CDR3 is CASSPEVYSMADTQYF. The CDR3 DNA follows: TGTGCCAGCAGCCCTGAAGTTTACTCGATGGCAGATACGCAGTATTTT.

This clonotype was detected many times. The gene calls are TRBV7-2 and TRBJ2-5; a possible D gene is TRBD1 (6 bases). Trimming took 2 bases from V and 5 from J, leaving 12 bases between them. Germline CDR1 SGHTA, CDR2 FQGNSA. The CDR3 totals 14 residues. The CDR3 loop reads CASSLYGGRETQYF. CDR3 DNA sequence: TGTGCCAGCAGCTTATATGGGGGCCGGGAGACCCAGTACTTC.

The chain couples TRBV11-2 to TRBJ2-4; tentative D call: TRBD1 (5 bases). Germline CDR1 SGHAT, CDR2 FQNNGV. V was pared by 0 bases and J by 11 bases, with 14 bases between. This CDR3 region has 14 residues. The CDR3 DNA is TGTGCCAGCAGCTTAGATCTGGGGCCAATCGTTCAGTACTTC. It encodes CASSLDLGPIVQYF.

The chain couples TRBV4-2 to TRBJ1-1; D gene unclear. The V end lost 4 bases, the J end lost 2 bases, and 14 bases lay between the germline ends. The CDR3 consists of 15 residues. Germline CDR1 is LGHNA and CDR2 is YNFKEQ. The chain's CDR3 is CASSLRTGENTEAFF. DNA for the CDR3: TGTGCCAGCAGCCTTCGGACTGGGGAAAACACTGAAGCTTTCTTT.

CDR3 residues: CASSETNSYLEKLFF. In DNA, the CDR3 is TGTGCCAGCAGTGAAACAAACAGTTACCTTGAAAAACTGTTTTTT. This chain uses TRBV6-1 with TRBJ1-4; D is unclear. This CDR3 spans 15 amino acids. Trimming left V 2 bases short and J 7 bases short, with 14 bases between. CDR1 is MNHNS and CDR2 is SASEGT in the germline V gene.

Ten or more counts support this clonotype. The chain joins TRBV5-5 to TRBJ2-5; D gene ambiguous. Trimming pared 4 bases from V and 5 bases from J, leaving 18 bases between. Per germline, CDR1 SGHKS and CDR2 YYEKEE (reference sequence). CDR3 length: 15 residues. CDR3 DNA: TGTGCCAGCAGCCTCTTAGATAGGGTTACGGAGACCCAGTACTTC. The encoded protein is CASSLLDRVTETQYF.

There are many counts of this clonotype. The chain combines TRBV12-3 or TRBV12-4 with TRBJ1-5, with D uncertain. The ends were cut back, 4 bases at V and 1 base at J, with 8 bases in the middle. CDR3 length equals 14 residues. CDR3 sequence: CASSYGTSNQPQHF. In DNA form, the CDR3 reads TGTGCCAGCAGTTACGGTACAAGCAATCAGCCCCAGCATTTT.

As for this clonotype: This may be a read error: a much more frequent sequence differs by one nucleotide. CDR3 protein: CASTPQGGGNEQFF. The CDR3 bases are TGTGCCAGCACCCCGCAGGGAGGAGGCAATGAGCAGTTCTTC. The chain joins TRBV27 to TRBJ2-1, with D maybe TRBD2 (6 bases). The CDR3 has 14 amino acids. V lost 7 bases and J lost 6, with 16 bases in between. CDR1 and CDR2 (germline): MNHEY, SMNVEV (reference sequence).

There are many counts of this clonotype. The chain has TRBV6-5 and TRBJ1-2, with 8 bases identical to TRBD1. The CDR3 has 18 residues. Germline-derived CDR1 and CDR2 are MNHEY and SVGAGI. Trimming removed 0 bases from V and 8 bases from J; junction bases left unmatched: 17. The CDR3 coding sequence is TGTGCCAGCAGTTACTCGTTTCCAGGACAGGGAGGTTTGAGGGGCTACACCTTC. This gives the protein CASSYSFPGQGGLRGYTF.

The gene calls are TRBV7-2 and TRBJ2-7; 9 bases map to TRBD1. This CDR3 has 16 residues. V lost 2 bases to trimming and J lost 6 bases; unmatched junction nucleotides: 11. Germline V gene data show CDR1 as SGHTA and CDR2 as FQGNSA. In DNA form, the CDR3 reads TGTGCCAGCAGCTTAACAGGGGGCACCTTTCCCCGCGAGCAGTACTTC. Translated: CASSLTGGTFPREQYF. Supplemented by reference TRBV7-2 and TRBJ2-7, the full variable domain reads GAGVSQSPSNKVTEKGKDVELRCDPISGHTALYWYRQSLGQGLEFLIYFQGNSAPDKSGLPSDRFSAERTGGSVSTLTIQRTQQEDSAVYLCASSLTGGTFPREQYFGPGTRLTVT.

Points on this clonotype: A read error may be the cause here, since a much bigger clone is one base away. The CDR3 here is CASRTADMYGYTF. The CDR3 DNA reads as TGTGCCAGCCGGACAGCGGATATGTATGGCTACACCTTC. The V call is TRBV27, the J call TRBJ1-2; possible D gene TRBD1, 6 bases. The CDR3 is 13 residues long. The germline V gene has CDR1 MNHEY and CDR2 SMNVEV (reference sequence). V was shortened by 8 bases and J by 5 bases, with 15 bases between the two germline ends.

The J gene is TRBJ1-1, the V gene TRBV2, with a weak D call TRBD1 (6 bases). This CDR3 comprises 15 residues. V was cut by 6 bases and J by 0 bases, with 14 bases left in between. Per germline, CDR1 SNHLY and CDR2 FYNNEI. The CDR3 loop reads CASSSQRTVNTEAFF. CDR3 coding DNA: TGTGCCAGCAGCAGTCAAAGGACAGTGAACACTGAAGCTTTCTTT.

This clonotype was counted between two and nine times. This chain joins TRBV2 and TRBJ2-5, with 13 bases matching TRBD2. Germline V gene data show CDR1 as SNHLY and CDR2 as FYNNEI. The CDR3 consists of 15 residues. V gave up 5 bases and J gave up 11 bases; unmatched junction bases: 11. The CDR3 region has the DNA TGTGCCAGCAGTCGGACTAGCGGGGGACCAAATGAGCAGTACTTC. Protein product: CASSRTSGGPNEQYF.

The genes are TRBV12-3 or TRBV12-4 and TRBJ2-3; 10 nucleotides align to TRBD2. Losses at the gene ends were 1 base for V and 0 bases for J; bases not matched to a gene: 1. This CDR3 contains 16 residues. The CDR3 loop is CASSLVTSGSTDTQYF. The CDR3 nucleotides are TGTGCCAGCAGTTTAGTGACTAGCGGGAGCACAGATACGCAGTATTTT.